The 14 T cell receptor beta chains in this list originate from one sample, sequenced in a study of OX40 agonist ivuxolimab in advanced cancers. TCRdb's table, derived via immunoSEQ multiplex PCR, lists solely in-frame clones and lacks some. The sample carries 70,000 to 80,000 clones, just over 90% recorded once. The sequencing used CD4+ or CD8+ T cells sorted from blood, collected in a trial of the OX40 agonist ivuxolimab. The receptors here all came from an adult with an advanced solid tumor such as melanoma, head and neck, liver or kidney cancer.

V is TRBV13 and J is TRBJ2-1, with 7 bases aligning to TRBD2. V lost 7 bases to trimming and J lost 5 bases; unmatched junction nucleotides: 17. CDR1 is PRHDT and CDR2 is FYEKMQ in the germline V gene (reference sequence). The CDR3 is made up of 17 amino acids. CDR3 DNA: TGTGCCAGCACCCCCTTAGGGCTAGCGGTGCGGAACAATGAGCAGTTCTTC. Its translation is CASTPLGLAVRNNEQFF.

The V and J genes are TRBV19 and TRBJ1-3; D is possibly TRBD1 (5 bases). The CDR3 loop spans 15 amino acids. The V gene's germline CDR1 is LNHDA and CDR2 SQIVND (reference sequence). Trimming took off 1 base at V and 0 bases at J, with 7 bases between the two ends. For the CDR3, the DNA is TGTGCCAGTAGTATAGGGGGACGCTCTGGAAACACCATATATTTT. Protein: CASSIGGRSGNTIYF.

The chain joins TRBV9 to TRBJ2-7, with TRBD1 matching 11 bases. The CDR3 is 15 amino acids. Per germline, CDR1 SGDLS and CDR2 YYNGEE. V gave up 3 bases and J gave up 3 bases; unmatched junction bases: 5. CDR3 DNA sequence: TGTGCCAGCAGCGGCCATGGGACAGGGGGCTACGAGCAGTACTTC. This encodes CASSGHGTGGYEQYF.

The chain carries TRBV19 and TRBJ2-7, with 8 bases aligning to TRBD2. Germline loops: CDR1 LNHDA, CDR2 SQIVND (reference sequence). Germline trimming cut 1 base from V and 3 bases from J; bases unmatched to any gene: 2. The CDR3 totals 14 residues. The CDR3 DNA reads TGTGCCAGTAGTATAGCGGGAGGGGACTACGAGCAGTACTTC. This encodes CASSIAGGDYEQYF.

This sequence joins TRBV28 and TRBJ1-1; tentatively, D is TRBD1 (5 bases). The germline V and J ends were trimmed by 3 bases and 8 bases, with 13 bases remaining between them. This CDR3 is built from 13 residues. The germline V gene has CDR1 MDHEN and CDR2 SYDVKM. The CDR3 nucleotides read TGTGCCAGCAGTTTTCAGGGAGAAGCGGAAGCTTTCTTT. Encoded protein: CASSFQGEAEAFF.

J is TRBJ2-2 and V is TRBV10-3; 9 nucleotides agree with TRBD2. The germline gives CDR1 ENHRY, CDR2 SYGVKD. V shed 3 bases, J shed 4 bases, and the junction held 6 bases outside the gene matches. The CDR3 length is 16 residues. The CDR3 DNA reads as TGTGCCATCAGTGATGGGTCTAGCGGGATCACCGGGGAGCTGTTTTTT. Its protein product is CAISDGSSGITGELFF.

J is TRBJ2-1 and V is TRBV9; 11 bases are a match to TRBD2. Unmatched junction bases numbered 6, after V lost 4 bases and J lost 6 bases. CDR1 and CDR2 from the germline V gene are SGDLS and YYNGEE. The CDR3 covers 15 residues. CDR3 amino acids: CASSITSGSFNEQFF. The DNA of the CDR3 is TGTGCCAGCAGCATCACTAGCGGGAGTTTCAATGAGCAGTTCTTC.

The table lists this clone with a count of one. This sequence joins TRBV19 and TRBJ2-5; no firm D call. The J call could be wrong; TRBJ2-7 is a better fit for the DNA end. Germline V lookup: CDR1 LNHDA, CDR2 SQIVND (reference sequence). CDR3 length equals 14 residues. DNA of the CDR3: TGTGCCAGTAGTATTCTCTCATCGGTCCACGAGCAGTACTTC. It yields the protein CASSILSSVHEQYF.

This clone was observed a few times. The chain carries TRBV27 and TRBJ2-7; D is undetermined. Germline CDR1 and CDR2: MNHEY and SMNVEV (reference sequence). The V and J ends lost 3 bases and 3 bases respectively, with 6 bases between them. The CDR3 sequence is 12 residues long. Here the CDR3 reads CASSFKGYEQYF. CDR3 DNA sequence: TGTGCCAGCAGTTTTAAGGGCTACGAGCAGTACTTC.

The V call is TRBV27, the J call TRBJ2-3; perhaps TRBD2 as D (5 bases). V was clipped by 5 bases and J by 0 bases, with 9 bases between them. Looked up from germline, CDR1 is MNHEY and CDR2 is SMNVEV (reference sequence). The CDR3 has 14 residues. Here the CDR3 DNA reads TGTGCCAGCAGTGCCGGGGATAGCACAGATACGCAGTATTTT. This encodes CASSAGDSTDTQYF.

The chain employs TRBV7-8 and TRBJ2-5; D is uncertain. The J call is uncertain, as TRBJ2-7 better fits the DNA end. The length of the CDR3 is 11 residues. Germline V gives CDR1 SGHVS, CDR2 FQNEAQ. The CDR3 DNA reads TGTGCCAGCAGCCTCGCCGACGAGCAGTACTTC. As protein: CASSLADEQYF.

The V and J genes are TRBV12-5 and TRBJ1-4; 7 nucleotides line up with TRBD1. Trimming removed 5 bases from V and 3 bases from J; junction bases left unmatched: 6. CDR1 LGHNT and CDR2 FRNRAP come from the germline V gene. This CDR3 is 15 amino acids long. The CDR3 protein is CASGPQQGPNEKLFF. CDR3 sequence (DNA): TGTGCTAGTGGTCCTCAACAGGGGCCTAATGAAAAACTGTTTTTT.

The rearrangement joins TRBV15 to TRBJ1-5; TRBD1 might be the D (5 bases). V shed 0 bases and J shed 3 bases, with 6 bases lying between them. This CDR3 comprises 14 residues. CDR1 LNHNV and CDR2 YYDKDF come from the germline V gene (reference sequence). CDR3 residues: CATSRETDNQPQHF. The CDR3 region has the DNA TGTGCCACCAGCAGAGAGACAGACAATCAGCCCCAGCATTTT. Using reference TRBV15 and TRBJ1-5 for the parts outside the CDR3, the full variable domain is DAMVIQNPRYQVTQFGKPVTLSCSQTLNHNVMYWYQQKSSQAPKLLFHYYDKDFNNEADTPDNFQSRRPNTSFCFLDIRSPGLGDTAMYLCATSRETDNQPQHFGDGTRLSIL.

The rearrangement joins TRBV2 to TRBJ2-1; no clear D. This CDR3 is built from 15 residues. Per the germline V gene, CDR1 is SNHLY and CDR2 is FYNNEI. V lost 4 bases and J lost 2, with 12 bases in between. The chain's CDR3 is CASSVRIPPYNEQFF. Written as DNA, the CDR3 is TGTGCCAGCAGTGTCCGGATTCCCCCCTACAATGAGCAGTTCTTC.